The source of this TCR beta chain is a study of OX40 agonist ivuxolimab in advanced cancers. Across the study: An agonistic human IgG2 monoclonal antibody against OX40 (CD134) was given.

Only in-frame clones appear in the TCRdb table, and some are missing; sequencing was by immunoSEQ multiplex PCR. The sample holds roughly 99,000 clones, approximately 90% seen once. CDR1 SEHNR and CDR2 FQNEAQ come from the germline V gene (reference sequence). V was clipped by 7 bases and J by 5 bases, with 13 bases between them. The CDR3 is 13 amino acids. General study results and limits: By week 6 at 0.1 to 3.0 mg/kg, blood CD4+ and CD8+ T cells had expanded clonally.

To note about this clone: Antigen unknown.

The V gene is TRBV7-9, the J gene TRBJ2-3; unclear D gene. This TCR came from an adult with an advanced solid tumor such as melanoma, head and neck, liver or kidney cancer. Sequencing used CD4+ or CD8+ T cells sorted from blood, obtained in a trial of the OX40 agonist ivuxolimab. The CDR3 sequence is CASNFFPEDTQYF. In nucleotides, the CDR3 is TGTGCCAGCAATTTCTTCCCTGAAGATACGCAGTATTTT.